These 8 T cell receptor beta chains were sequenced from one sample in a study of T cell repertoires in cytomegalovirus infection. TCRdb reanalysed the reads using MiXCR and keeps one entry per CDR3 protein. Among approximately 76,000 distinct CDR3 sequences, 3% to 4.5% were seen once, and the ten largest hold over 4.5%. The sequenced material came from PBMCs. Receptors were obtained from a human donor in good health (CMV status not recorded). Some clones in this sample may be carry-over from other donors' samples.

This clonotype occurred many times. The rearrangement uses TRBV15 and TRBJ1-2; maybe TRBD1 (6 bases). The CDR3 runs 15 residues. The germline CDR1 and CDR2 sequences are LNHNV and YYDKDF (reference sequence). Trimming removed 5 bases at V and 2 bases at J, with 15 bases between. CDR3 nucleotides: TGTGCCACCAGCTCCCCCGGACAGAGAAACTATGGCTACACCTTC. Translation gives CATSSPGQRNYGYTF.

This clonotype was found many times. The chain employs TRBV6-6 and TRBJ1-1; no firm D call. The CDR3 extends over 13 amino acids. CDR1 and CDR2 (germline): MNHNY, SVGAGI (reference sequence). V was trimmed by 6 bases and J by 8 bases, leaving 16 bases between them. CDR3 coding DNA: TGTGCCAGCAGCCTTACCCTGGAGGGAGAAGCTTTCTTT. It translates to CASSLTLEGEAFF.

This clonotype was seen repeatedly, ten times or more. The chain links TRBV28 to TRBJ1-2; possibly TRBD1 for D (6 bases). Germline CDR1 is MDHEN and CDR2 is SYDVKM. The length of the CDR3 is 15 residues. For the CDR3, the DNA is TGTGCAACACTCGTGTCGGGGGCTAATTCCCGCGGCTACACCTTC. It is translated as CATLVSGANSRGYTF.

This clonotype was seen many times. The chain links TRBV19 to TRBJ1-2; D possibly corresponds to TRBD1 (5 bases). V lost 5 bases to trimming and J lost 7 bases, with 17 bases between them. Germline V gives CDR1 LNHDA, CDR2 SQIVND (reference sequence). This CDR3 contains 14 residues. The CDR3 DNA sequence: TGTGCCAGTAGTGGCCGGGACCGCGCCCGTGGCTACACCTTC. This encodes CASSGRDRARGYTF.

Concerning this clonotype itself: This may be a read error: a much more frequent sequence differs by one nucleotide. CDR3 residues: CASSSPGGQPQHF. CDR3 bases: TGTGCCAGCAGTTCTCCGGGGGGACAGCCCCAGCATTTT. V gene TRBV27 combines with J gene TRBJ1-5; D perhaps matches TRBD1 (5 bases). The germline gives CDR1 MNHEY, CDR2 SMNVEV (reference sequence). Trimming left V 4 bases short and J 7 bases short, with 11 bases between. The CDR3 has 13 residues.

This clonotype appeared many times. The J gene is TRBJ2-1, the V gene TRBV11-1; D call uncertain. Germline V gene data show CDR1 as SGHAT and CDR2 as FQDESV (reference sequence). The CDR3 is 13 amino acids. Trimming took off 3 bases at V and 5 bases at J, with 8 bases between the two ends. For the CDR3, the DNA is TGTGCCAGCAGCTTCAATGGTAACAATGAGCAGTTCTTC. Residues: CASSFNGNNEQFF.

At least ten counts were recorded for this clonotype. This chain links TRBV2 with TRBJ2-3, with TRBD2 identical over 14 bases. The germline V gene has CDR1 SNHLY and CDR2 FYNNEI. The length of the CDR3 is 16 residues. V shed 6 bases and J 1 base; nucleotides not matched to a gene: 3. DNA of the CDR3: TGTGCCAGCAGCGAGGGACTAGCGGGGGGCACAGATACGCAGTATTTT. This encodes CASSEGLAGGTDTQYF.

This clonotype was seen repeatedly, ten times or more. This chain joins TRBV6-5 and TRBJ2-5, with 12 bases identical to TRBD2. Unmatched junction bases numbered 17, after V lost 10 bases and J lost 5 bases. CDR3 length: 17 amino acids. Germline V gives CDR1 MNHEY, CDR2 SVGAGI. The CDR3 coding sequence is TGTGCCACCGCCGTCTCCCCGACTAGCGGGGGTCGGGAGACCCAGTACTTC. Protein product: CATAVSPTSGGRETQYF.